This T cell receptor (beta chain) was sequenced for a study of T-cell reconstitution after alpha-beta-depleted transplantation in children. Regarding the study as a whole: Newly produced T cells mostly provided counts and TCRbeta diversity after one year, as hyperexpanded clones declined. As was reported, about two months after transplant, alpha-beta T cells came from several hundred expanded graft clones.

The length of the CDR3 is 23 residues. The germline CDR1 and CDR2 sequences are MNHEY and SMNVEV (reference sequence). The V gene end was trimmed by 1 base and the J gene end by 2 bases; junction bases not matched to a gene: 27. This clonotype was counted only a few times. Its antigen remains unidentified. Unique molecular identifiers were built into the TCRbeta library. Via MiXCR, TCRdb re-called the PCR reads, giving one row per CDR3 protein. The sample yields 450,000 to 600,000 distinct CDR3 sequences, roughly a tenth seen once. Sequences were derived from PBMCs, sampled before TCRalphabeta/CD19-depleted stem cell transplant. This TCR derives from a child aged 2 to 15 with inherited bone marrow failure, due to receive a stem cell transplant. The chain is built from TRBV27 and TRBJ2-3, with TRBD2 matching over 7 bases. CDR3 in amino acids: CASSLWGGRDPQAPGLLTDTQYF. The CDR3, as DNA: TGTGCCAGCAGTTTATGGGGCGGGAGAGACCCCCAGGCCCCAGGGCTCCTCACAGATACGCAGTATTTT.